This paragraph covers one T cell receptor (beta chain) sequence. Its antigen remains unidentified. The sample belongs to a study of cytomegalovirus exposure and HLA in healthy donors. On the study more broadly: Most donors, around 81% of 398 genotyped, fell in the Caucasian-associated ancestry cluster.

Findings of the study overall: In a later analysis, V- and J-gene trimming of beta chains associated with a DCLRE1C missense variant, replicated independently.

This PCR relied on a set of 60 Vbeta primers and 13 Jbeta primers. Clones were read by immunoSEQ multiplex PCR, and TCRdb kept only the in-frame ones, dropping some. The table lists more than 100,000 clones, 75% to 85% of them singletons, with 1% in the top ten. The CDR3 has 17 amino acids. The junction had 10 bases not matched to a gene; V was cut back by 2 bases and J by 3 bases. CDR1 is MNHEY, CDR2 SMNVEV, per germline (reference sequence). The V call is TRBV27, the J call TRBJ1-5; TRBD1 aligns across 7 bases. This receptor was obtained from a man in his forties or fifties in good health and CMV-seronegative. Source material: PBMCs. DNA for the CDR3: TGTGCCAGCAGTTTAAAGGCAGGGGGGACCCTCAATCAGCCCCAGCATTTT. It yields the protein CASSLKAGGTLNQPQHF.